Below, 15 T cell receptor beta chains from the same sample are listed, as sequenced in a study of T-cell memory formation after mild COVID-19. TCRdb re-analysed the 5' RACE reads in MiXCR, keeping a single row per CDR3 protein. Among roughly 250,000 distinct CDR3 sequences, approximately 16% were seen once, and the ten largest hold approximately 3.5%. Sequenced sample: PBMCs or a T cell subset sorted from them (not recorded which). All receptors derive from a man in his late teens or twenties who had mild COVID-19 (a few samples of this study predate the infection). Cell type and time point are not known.

Many counts were recorded for this clonotype. The chain has TRBV7-6 and TRBJ2-7; D is ambiguous. V shed 0 bases and J shed 4 bases, with 7 bases lying between them. This CDR3 is 13 amino acids long. The germline V gene has CDR1 SGHVS and CDR2 FNYEAQ. The CDR3 DNA is TGTGCCAGCAGCTTAGCGGCCGGGTACGAGCAGTACGTC. Amino acid sequence: CASSLAAGYEQYV.

This clonotype came up a few times. The CDR3 nucleotides read TGTGCCAGCAGCCCTTCCGGGACAGGGGCCGTCATTCAGTACTTC. Translation gives CASSPSGTGAVIQYF. The rearrangement uses TRBV3-1 and TRBJ2-4; 10 bases map to TRBD1. V was pared by 4 bases and J by 9 bases, with 9 bases of the junction left unmatched. Germline CDR1 and CDR2: LGHDT and YNNKEL (reference sequence). CDR3 length: 15 residues.

The chain recombines TRBV10-3 with TRBJ2-1; 8 bases line up with TRBD1. CDR3 length equals 15 residues. The trim removed 6 bases at V and 1 base at J, leaving 5 bases unmatched. CDR1 and CDR2 (germline): ENHRY, SYGVKD. The CDR3 sequence is CAISAQGVSYNEQFF. CDR3 DNA: TGTGCCATCAGCGCACAGGGGGTTTCCTACAATGAGCAGTTCTTC.

The rearrangement joins TRBV7-2 to TRBJ1-6; 8 bases fit TRBD1. CDR1 is SGHTA and CDR2 is FQGNSA in the germline V gene. The CDR3 totals 16 residues. V gave up 5 bases and J gave up 10 bases; unmatched junction bases: 13. The chain's CDR3 is CASSKRTGQGRSPLHF. Written as DNA, the CDR3 is TGTGCCAGCAGCAAACGGACCGGACAGGGTCGGTCACCCCTCCACTTT.

The chain is built from TRBV7-3 and TRBJ2-1; TRBD1 agrees at 10 bases. The CDR3 length is 17 residues. CDR1 and CDR2 (germline): SGHTA, FQGTGA. Trimming at V came to 2 bases and at J to 9 bases, leaving 13 bases not matched to a gene. CDR3 loop: CASSLRSPGQGNSEQFF. The CDR3 DNA sequence: TGTGCCAGCAGCTTACGATCTCCGGGACAGGGGAATAGTGAGCAGTTCTTC.

The chain combines TRBV7-2 with TRBJ1-4, with D maybe TRBD1 (6 bases). V lost 0 bases and J lost 9, with 14 bases in between. The CDR3 length is 15 residues. CDR1 is SGHTA and CDR2 is FQGNSA in the germline V gene. The CDR3 spells CASSLARGHSQKLFF. DNA of the CDR3: TGTGCCAGCAGCTTAGCCCGGGGACATTCACAAAAACTGTTTTTT.

This clonotype came up a few times. The gene calls are TRBV7-6 and TRBJ2-7; 7 nucleotides agree with TRBD2. This CDR3 comprises 15 residues. V shed 5 bases, J shed 1 base, and the junction held 8 bases outside the gene matches. Germline-derived CDR1 and CDR2 are SGHVS and FNYEAQ. CDR3 nucleotide sequence: TGTGCCAGCAGCCCTGGGGGGGTGGCGTCCTACGAGCAGTACTTC. It codes for CASSPGGVASYEQYF. Full variable domain (outside the CDR3, taken from reference TRBV7-6 and TRBJ2-7): GAGVSQSPRYKVTKRGQDVALRCDPISGHVSLYWYRQALGQGPEFLTYFNYEAQQDKSGLPNDRFSAERPEGSISTLTIQRTEQRDSAMYRCASSPGGVASYEQYFGPGTRLTVT.

The CDR3 DNA follows: TGTGCCAGCTCACCAGTCAAGGCTAGGGAAGAGACCCAGTACTTC. Protein: CASSPVKAREETQYF. The J gene is TRBJ2-5, the V gene TRBV18, with no clear D. CDR3 size: 15 residues. V lost 2 bases to trimming and J lost 3 bases, with 13 bases between them. Looked up from germline, CDR1 is KGHSH and CDR2 is LQKENI.

This clonotype was counted only a few times. V gene TRBV9 combines with J gene TRBJ2-5; D uncertain. In germline, CDR1 is SGDLS, CDR2 YYNGEE. V was clipped by 7 bases and J by 3 bases, with 10 bases between them. CDR3 size: 12 residues. CDR3 nucleotides: TGTGCCAGCGCAGCTCAAGAAGAGACCCAGTACTTC. It yields the protein CASAAQEETQYF.

This clonotype was observed a handful of times. The chain couples TRBV3-1 to TRBJ2-3, with TRBD2 matching 7 bases. Per germline, CDR1 LGHDT and CDR2 YNNKEL (reference sequence). With V trimmed by 4 bases and J by 3 bases, 4 bases remained unmatched. The CDR3 totals 14 residues. Here the CDR3 reads CASSRDYETDTQYF. CDR3 nucleotides: TGTGCCAGCAGCCGGGACTACGAAACAGATACGCAGTATTTT.

The gene calls are TRBV6-5 and TRBJ2-5, with 10 bases that match TRBD2. Germline V gene data show CDR1 as MNHEY and CDR2 as SVGAGI. This CDR3 comprises 17 residues. V gave up 6 bases and J gave up 4 bases; unmatched junction bases: 14. In nucleotides, the CDR3 is TGTGCCAGCAGCACCCAGCACGGAGCGGGGGGGCCAGAGACCCAGTACTTC. Its translation: CASSTQHGAGGPETQYF.

Points on this clonotype: At one end the junction does not follow the germline gene, possibly because of a read error. V usage is TRBV7-7 and J usage is TRBJ2-5; tentatively, D is TRBD1 or TRBD2 (6 bases each). The germline V gene encodes CDR1 SSHAT and CDR2 FNYEAQ (reference sequence). The CDR3 spans 14 residues. DNA for the CDR3: TGTGCTAGCAGCTCGGGATCCGGGGGCGAGACCCAGTACTTC. It specifies CASSSGSGGETQYF. Looking up the rest from reference TRBV7-7 and TRBJ2-5 gives the full variable domain: GAGVSQSPRYKVTKRGQDVTLRCDPISSHATLYWYQQALGQGPEFLTYFNYEAQPDKSGLPSDRFSAERPEGSISTLTIQRTEQRDSAMYRCASSSGSGGETQYFGPGTRLLVL.

CDR3 in amino acids: CASERSGNTIYF. CDR3 in DNA: TGTGCCAGCGAAAGGTCTGGAAACACCATATATTTT. The J gene is TRBJ1-3, the V gene TRBV7-9; D ambiguous. The germline gives CDR1 SEHNR, CDR2 FQNEAQ (reference sequence). The CDR3 is made up of 12 amino acids. V lost 8 bases and J 1 base, leaving 6 bases between the germline ends.

This clonotype turned up a few times. The rearrangement joins TRBV7-2 to TRBJ2-3; no clear D gene. V was clipped by 5 bases and J by 2 bases, with 14 bases between them. Germline assignment: CDR1 SGHTA and CDR2 FQGNSA. The CDR3 totals 15 residues. CDR3 region: CASSTAGGNTDTQYF. CDR3 DNA: TGTGCCAGCAGCACCGCCGGTGGAAACACAGATACGCAGTATTTT.

This clonotype was seen a few times. The J gene is TRBJ2-2, the V gene TRBV23-1; D is undetermined. TRBV23-1 is sorted into the ORF group, with uncertain function. The V gene lost 3 bases and the J gene lost 0 bases, with 8 bases spanning the gap. This CDR3 is built from 15 residues. The CDR3 bases are TGCGCCAGCAGTCAGCAGCCGGCGAACACCGGGGAGCTGTTTTTT. Translated, it gives CASSQQPANTGELFF.